The present T cell receptor beta chain was sequenced within a study of post-analysis software for immune sequencing data. Study-wide results and limits: Under the F measure, samples that were prepared in one batch clustered strongly together. Four to six TRBV segments (TRBV5-6, TRBV5-1 and TRBV20-1 among them) occurred more frequently in patients than in controls.

This clonotype appeared a few times. Its cognate antigen is unknown. Libraries were made from TCR beta cDNA, and they carried unique molecular identifiers. Input amounts of roughly 0.85 to 11 million T cells were used. These gave 500,000 or so cDNA molecules, so each molecule approximated one T cell. MiXCR, run by TCRdb on the PCR reads, gives a single entry per CDR3 protein. The repertoire holds hundreds of thousands of distinct CDR3 sequences, roughly 27% seen once, with roughly 0.57% in the top ten. The V gene's germline CDR1 is SQVTM and CDR2 ANQGSEA. With V trimmed by 7 bases and J by 5 bases, 7 bases remained unmatched. The CDR3 extends over 13 amino acids.

This TCR came from a girl aged 10 to 17 with multiple sclerosis. Source material: blood. The chain recombines TRBV29-1 with TRBJ2-5, with TRBD1 identical over 10 bases. CDR3 sequence reads: CSDTTGGHETQYF. CDR3 nucleotide sequence: TGCAGCGATACGACAGGGGGCCACGAGACCCAGTACTTC. Complete variable domain (other parts from reference TRBV29-1 and TRBJ2-5): SAVISQKPSRDICQRGTSLTIQCQVDSQVTMMFWYRQQPGQSLTLIATANQGSEATYESGFVIDKFPISRPNLTFSTLTVSNMSPEDSSIYLCSDTTGGHETQYFGPGTRLLVL.